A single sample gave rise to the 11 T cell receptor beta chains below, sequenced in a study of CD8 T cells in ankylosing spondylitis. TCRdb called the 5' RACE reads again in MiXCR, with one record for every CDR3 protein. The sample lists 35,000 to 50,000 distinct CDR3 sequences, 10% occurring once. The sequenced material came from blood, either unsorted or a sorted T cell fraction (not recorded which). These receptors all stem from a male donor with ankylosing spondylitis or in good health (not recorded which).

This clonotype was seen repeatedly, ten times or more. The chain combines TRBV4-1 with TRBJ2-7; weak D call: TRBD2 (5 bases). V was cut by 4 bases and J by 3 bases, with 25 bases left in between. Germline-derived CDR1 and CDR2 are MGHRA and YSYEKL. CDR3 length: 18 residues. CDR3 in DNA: TGCGCCAGCAGCCGCGCCGATCTCCTTGACTCGAGCGGCTACGAGCAGTACTTC. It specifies CASSRADLLDSSGYEQYF.

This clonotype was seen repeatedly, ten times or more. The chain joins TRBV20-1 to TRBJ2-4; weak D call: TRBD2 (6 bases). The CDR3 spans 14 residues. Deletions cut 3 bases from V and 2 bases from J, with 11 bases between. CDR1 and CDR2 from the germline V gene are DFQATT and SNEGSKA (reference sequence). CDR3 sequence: CSASPGVSKNIQYF. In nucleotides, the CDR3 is TGCAGTGCTAGTCCGGGAGTATCCAAAAACATTCAGTACTTC.

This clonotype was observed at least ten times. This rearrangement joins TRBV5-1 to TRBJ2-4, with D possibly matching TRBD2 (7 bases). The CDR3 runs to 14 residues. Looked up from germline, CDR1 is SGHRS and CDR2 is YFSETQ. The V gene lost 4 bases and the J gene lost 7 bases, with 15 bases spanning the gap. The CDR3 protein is CASSPEGGSNIQYF. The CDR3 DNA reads TGCGCCAGCAGCCCAGAGGGGGGGAGCAACATTCAGTACTTC. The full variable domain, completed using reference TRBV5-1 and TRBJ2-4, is KAGVTQTPRYLIKTRGQQVTLSCSPISGHRSVSWYQQTPGQGLQFLFEYFSETQRNKGNFPGRFSGRQFSNSRSEMNVSTLELGDSALYLCASSPEGGSNIQYFGAGTRLSVL.

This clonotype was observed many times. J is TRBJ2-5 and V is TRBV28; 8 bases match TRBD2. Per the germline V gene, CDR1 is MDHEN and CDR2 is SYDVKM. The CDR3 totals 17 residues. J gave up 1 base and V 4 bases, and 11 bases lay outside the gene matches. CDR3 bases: TGTGCCAGCAGTTCCACACTAGCGGAGGCGGTCCAAGAGACCCAGTACTTC. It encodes CASSSTLAEAVQETQYF.

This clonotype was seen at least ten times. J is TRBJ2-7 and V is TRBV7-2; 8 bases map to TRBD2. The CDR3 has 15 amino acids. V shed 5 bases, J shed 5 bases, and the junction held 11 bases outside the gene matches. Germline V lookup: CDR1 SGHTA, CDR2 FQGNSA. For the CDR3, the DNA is TGTGCCAGCAGCCGTCGAGCGGGAGCCCCGGACGAGCAGTACTTC. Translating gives CASSRRAGAPDEQYF.

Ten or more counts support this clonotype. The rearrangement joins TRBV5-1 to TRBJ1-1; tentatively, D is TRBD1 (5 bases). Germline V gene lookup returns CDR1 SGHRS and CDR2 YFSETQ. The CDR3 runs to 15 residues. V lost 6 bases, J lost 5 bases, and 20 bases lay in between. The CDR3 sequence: CASTPGHRDPTEAFF. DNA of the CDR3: TGCGCCAGCACCCCGGGCCACCGGGACCCGACTGAAGCTTTCTTT.

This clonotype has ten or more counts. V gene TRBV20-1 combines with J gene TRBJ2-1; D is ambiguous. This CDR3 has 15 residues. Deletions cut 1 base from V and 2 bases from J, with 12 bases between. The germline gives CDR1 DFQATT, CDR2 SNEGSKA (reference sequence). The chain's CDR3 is CSARGAAGTYNEQFF. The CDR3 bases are TGCAGTGCTAGAGGTGCTGCTGGCACCTACAATGAGCAGTTCTTC.

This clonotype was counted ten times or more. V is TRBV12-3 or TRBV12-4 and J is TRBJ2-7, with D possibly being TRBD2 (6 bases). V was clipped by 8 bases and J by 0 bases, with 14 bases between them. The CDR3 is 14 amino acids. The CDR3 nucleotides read TGTGCCAGCGGAGCGGGCGGAAGCTCCTACGAGCAGTACTTC. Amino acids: CASGAGGSSYEQYF.

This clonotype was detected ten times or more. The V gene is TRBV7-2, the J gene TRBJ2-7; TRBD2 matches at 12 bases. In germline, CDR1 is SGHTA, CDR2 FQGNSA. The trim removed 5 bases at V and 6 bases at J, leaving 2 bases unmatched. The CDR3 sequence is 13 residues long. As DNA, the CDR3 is TGTGCCAGCAGCCCGGGACTAGCGGGCGAGCAGTACTTC. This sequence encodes CASSPGLAGEQYF.

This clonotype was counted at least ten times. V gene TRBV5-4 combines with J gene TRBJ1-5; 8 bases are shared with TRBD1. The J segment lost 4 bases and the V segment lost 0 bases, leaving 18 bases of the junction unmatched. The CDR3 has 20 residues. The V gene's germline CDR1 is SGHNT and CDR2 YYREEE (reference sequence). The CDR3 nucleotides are TGTGCCAGCAGCTTGGCGAAGGGAGGACAGGGTAAATCGCCTAATCAGCCCCAGCATTTT. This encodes CASSLAKGGQGKSPNQPQHF.

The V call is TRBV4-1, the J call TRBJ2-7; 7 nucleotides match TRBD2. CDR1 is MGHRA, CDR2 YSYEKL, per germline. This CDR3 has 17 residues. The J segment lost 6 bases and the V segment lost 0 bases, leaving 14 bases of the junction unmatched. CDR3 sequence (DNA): TGCGCCAGCAGCCAAGATCTAGCTAGCGGAGGTCCTGTCGAGCAGTACTTC. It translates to CASSQDLASGGPVEQYF.